These 22 T cell receptor beta chains were all obtained from the same sample, sequenced in a study of cytomegalovirus exposure and HLA in healthy donors. 60 Vbeta and 13 Jbeta primers were used in PCR. Sequencing used immunoSEQ multiplex PCR; TCRdb keeps in-frame clones, though not all of them. There are fewer than 200,000 clones in the sample; roughly 80% occur only once, and roughly 0.75% lies in the top ten. Sequencing was performed on PBMCs. The receptors were gathered from a woman younger than 35 in good health and CMV-seronegative.

The rearrangement links TRBV19 to TRBJ1-5, with D tentatively TRBD1 (6 bases). The CDR3 is 16 amino acids. Trimming removed 3 bases at V and 2 bases at J, with 14 bases between. In germline, CDR1 is LNHDA, CDR2 SQIVND (reference sequence). CDR3 sequence reads: CASSMERSGGNQPQHF. DNA for the CDR3: TGTGCCAGTAGTATGGAGAGATCAGGGGGCAATCAGCCCCAGCATTTT.

This clone was seen a few times. The chain couples TRBV27 to TRBJ1-2, with a tentative D call TRBD1 (6 bases). The germline CDR1 and CDR2 sequences are MNHEY and SMNVEV (reference sequence). V was pared by 0 bases and J by 8 bases, with 13 bases between. This CDR3 has 14 amino acids. The CDR3 bases are TGTGCCAGCAGTTTATCGATGACAGGTTTGGGCTACACCTTC. It codes for CASSLSMTGLGYTF.

The chain employs TRBV11-3 and TRBJ2-3, with D possibly being TRBD1 (6 bases). Germline loops: CDR1 SGHNT, CDR2 YENEEA. The CDR3 is 13 residues long. V gave up 5 bases and J gave up 4 bases, with 10 bases separating them. The CDR3 DNA reads as TGTGCCAGCAGCCCGGACAGTTCAGATACGCAGTATTTT. Translated: CASSPDSSDTQYF.

The chain employs TRBV28 and TRBJ2-7; a possible D gene is TRBD2 (6 bases). Trimming shortened V by 4 bases and J by 4 bases, and 14 bases separated the two germline ends. Germline loops: CDR1 MDHEN, CDR2 SYDVKM. This CDR3 has 14 amino acids. CDR3 coding DNA: TGTGCCAGCAGTTCCGGGGACTTACGATACGAGCAGTACTTC. Residues: CASSSGDLRYEQYF.

The chain employs TRBV4-2 and TRBJ1-4; D is ambiguous. Trimming removed 0 bases from V and 8 bases from J, with 7 bases in between. The germline V gene encodes CDR1 LGHNA and CDR2 YNFKEQ. This CDR3 comprises 13 residues. The CDR3 is CASSQDMAEKLFF. CDR3 coding DNA: TGTGCCAGCAGCCAAGACATGGCAGAAAAACTGTTTTTT.

The chain is built from TRBV5-4 and TRBJ2-5; no firm D call. Judging by the DNA end, TRBJ2-7 fits better; the J call may be wrong. This CDR3 has 14 amino acids. Germline V gene lookup returns CDR1 SGHNT and CDR2 YYREEE (reference sequence). For the CDR3, the DNA is TGTGCCAGCAGCTTGGGACTCCAAGGCCGCGAGCAGTACTTC. Amino acid sequence: CASSLGLQGREQYF.

In its sample, this clone was seen a few times. The chain combines TRBV28 with TRBJ2-5, with 7 bases identical to TRBD1. V was pared by 4 bases and J by 4 bases, with 0 bases of the junction left unmatched. Per the germline V gene, CDR1 is MDHEN and CDR2 is SYDVKM. This CDR3 spans 12 amino acids. The CDR3 DNA reads TGTGCCAGCAGTTCAGGGGGAGAGACCCAGTACTTC. This translates into CASSSGGETQYF.

This clone was counted only a few times. V is TRBV27 and J is TRBJ2-3; 11 bases align to TRBD1. CDR1 and CDR2 from the germline V gene are MNHEY and SMNVEV (reference sequence). The CDR3 loop spans 15 amino acids. With 4 bases clipped from V and 7 bases from J, the junction kept 7 bases outside the gene matches. DNA for the CDR3: TGTGCCAGCAGTTCTAGGACAGGGGGCAGGAATACGCAGTATTTT. Translating it yields CASSSRTGGRNTQYF.

The V gene is TRBV5-1, the J gene TRBJ2-7; D not certain. From germline, CDR1 is SGHRS and CDR2 YFSETQ. The germline V and J ends were trimmed by 0 bases and 1 base, with 8 bases remaining between them. The CDR3 contains 14 residues. The CDR3 spells CASSLDSQSYEQYF. For the CDR3, the DNA is TGCGCCAGCAGCTTGGACAGCCAATCCTACGAGCAGTACTTC.

This sequence joins TRBV5-6 and TRBJ2-1, with 10 bases lining up with TRBD2. The CDR3 consists of 17 residues. V trimming: 4 bases; J trimming: 7 bases; junction bases outside the gene matches: 14. CDR1 and CDR2 from the germline V gene are SGHDT and YYEEEE. The DNA for the CDR3 is TGTGCCAGCAGCCCCAGAGGACTAGCGGCCCTAAGAAATGAGCAGTTCTTC. It yields the protein CASSPRGLAALRNEQFF.

This clone was observed a few times. This chain's CDR3 is CASSRESYEQYF. The CDR3 nucleotides are TGTGCCAGCAGCAGGGAGTCCTACGAGCAGTACTTC. This rearrangement joins TRBV5-4 to TRBJ2-7, with D maybe TRBD2 (5 bases). Trimming left V 4 bases short and J 1 base short, with 6 bases between. The germline V gene encodes CDR1 SGHNT and CDR2 YYREEE (reference sequence). This CDR3 is 12 amino acids long.

The chain employs TRBV13 and TRBJ2-1; 9 bases align to TRBD2. The CDR3 length is 15 residues. V lost 6 bases to trimming and J lost 1 base; unmatched junction nucleotides: 4. The V gene's germline CDR1 is PRHDT and CDR2 FYEKMQ (reference sequence). The CDR3: CASSRLAASYNEQFF. The CDR3 nucleotides read TGTGCCAGCAGTCGACTAGCGGCTTCCTACAATGAGCAGTTCTTC. Full variable domain (rest looked up from reference TRBV13 and TRBJ2-1): AAGVIQSPRHLIKEKRETATLKCYPIPRHDTVYWYQQGPGQDPQFLISFYEKMQSDKGSIPDRFSAQQFSDYHSELNMSSLELGDSALYFCASSRLAASYNEQFFGPGTRLTVL.

CDR3 coding DNA: TGTGCCAGCACCTTACGGGTCGCAGAACACAATGAGCAGTTCTTC. Protein sequence: CASTLRVAEHNEQFF. V is TRBV6-7 and J is TRBJ2-1; the D is unclear. TRBV6-7 is labeled an ORF, and its function is uncertain. The length of the CDR3 is 15 residues. Trimming cost V 7 bases and J 5 bases, with 18 bases left between them.

In this sample, this clone turned up once. The genes are TRBV28 and TRBJ1-2, with D unresolved. Germline V gene data show CDR1 as MDHEN and CDR2 as SYDVKM. Trimming shortened V by 3 bases and J by 4 bases, and 24 bases separated the two germline ends. The CDR3 loop spans 18 amino acids. This chain's CDR3 is CASSFLGVKLRLGYGYTF. DNA for the CDR3: TGTGCCAGCAGTTTCCTTGGCGTAAAACTACGATTGGGCTATGGCTACACCTTC.

The chain joins TRBV9 to TRBJ1-1; 8 bases map to TRBD1. Germline V gene sequence: CDR1 SGDLS, CDR2 YYNGEE. V was clipped by 4 bases and J by 6 bases; unmatched bases: 8. CDR3 length equals 14 residues. CDR3 residues: CASSPGGLLAEAFF. CDR3 bases: TGTGCCAGCAGCCCAGGGGGCCTGCTCGCTGAAGCTTTCTTT.

This sequence joins TRBV11-2 and TRBJ2-7; 7 positions match TRBD1. The V and J ends lost 6 bases and 2 bases, in that order; junction bases with no gene match: 4. The CDR3 is 13 amino acids. Germline CDR1 is SGHAT and CDR2 is FQNNGV. CDR3 amino acids: CASRATGAYEQYF. In nucleotides, the CDR3 is TGTGCCAGCAGAGCCACAGGGGCCTACGAGCAGTACTTC.

DNA of the CDR3: TGCGCCAGCAGCCAAGTGGGCGGGAGGAGACAACAAGAGACCCAGTACTTC. Its translation: CASSQVGGRRQQETQYF. The J gene is TRBJ2-5, the V gene TRBV4-1, with 8 bases identical to TRBD2. The CDR3 sequence is 17 residues long. From germline, CDR1 is MGHRA and CDR2 YSYEKL. V lost 1 base and J lost 2; bases outside the gene matches: 9.

This chain connects TRBV5-6 to TRBJ2-3, with 11 bases fitting TRBD2. The CDR3 contains 16 residues. From germline, CDR1 is SGHDT and CDR2 YYEEEE. J was trimmed by 0 bases and V by 3 bases; bases with no gene match: 3. CDR3: CASSSSGRRSTDTQYF. In DNA form, the CDR3 reads TGTGCCAGCAGCTCTAGCGGGAGGCGCAGCACAGATACGCAGTATTTT.

V usage is TRBV11-3 and J usage is TRBJ2-3; D not resolved. Germline CDR1 and CDR2: SGHNT and YENEEA. V lost 2 bases and J lost 4, with 4 bases in between. There are 12 residues in the CDR3. CDR3 sequence: CASSLLPDTQYF. The DNA for the CDR3 is TGTGCCAGCAGCTTACTACCAGATACGCAGTATTTT.

Here the CDR3 reads CASSWTGNTGELFF. In DNA form, the CDR3 reads TGTGCCAGCAGCTGGACAGGGAACACCGGGGAGCTGTTTTTT. The rearrangement links TRBV7-3 to TRBJ2-2; 7 positions match TRBD1. Unmatched junction bases numbered 0, after V lost 4 bases and J lost 1 base. This CDR3 region has 14 residues. Germline V gene lookup returns CDR1 SGHTA and CDR2 FQGTGA.

The genes are TRBV2 and TRBJ2-2, with TRBD1 as a possible D gene (6 bases). The CDR3 runs to 16 residues. The germline V gene encodes CDR1 SNHLY and CDR2 FYNNEI. Trimming took off 4 bases at V and 0 bases at J, with 12 bases between the two ends. The CDR3 bases are TGTGCCAGCAGTGGGGACACGTTCGCGAACACCGGGGAGCTGTTTTTT. Its protein is CASSGDTFANTGELFF.

This clone turned up a few times. This chain connects TRBV15 to TRBJ2-7; TRBD1 matches at 11 bases. The CDR3 runs 13 residues. Germline-derived CDR1 and CDR2 are LNHNV and YYDKDF (reference sequence). CDR3 bases: TGTGCGTTAAAGGACAGGGGGCGGTACGAGCAGTACTTC. This gives the protein CALKDRGRYEQYF.